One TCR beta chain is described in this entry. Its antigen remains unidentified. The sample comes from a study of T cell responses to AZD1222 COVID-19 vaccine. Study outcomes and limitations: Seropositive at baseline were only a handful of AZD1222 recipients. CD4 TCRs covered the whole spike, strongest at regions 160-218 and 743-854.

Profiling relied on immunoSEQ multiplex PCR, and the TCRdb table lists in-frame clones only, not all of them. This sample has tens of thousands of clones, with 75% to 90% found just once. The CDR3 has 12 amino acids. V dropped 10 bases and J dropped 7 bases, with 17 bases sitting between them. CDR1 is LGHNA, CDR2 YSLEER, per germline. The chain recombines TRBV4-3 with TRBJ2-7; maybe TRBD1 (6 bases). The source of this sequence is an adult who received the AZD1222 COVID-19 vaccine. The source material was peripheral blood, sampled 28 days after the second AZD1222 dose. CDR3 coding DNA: TGCGCCACCCCAGGGGATCCAGGAGAGCAGTACTTC. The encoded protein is CATPGDPGEQYF.